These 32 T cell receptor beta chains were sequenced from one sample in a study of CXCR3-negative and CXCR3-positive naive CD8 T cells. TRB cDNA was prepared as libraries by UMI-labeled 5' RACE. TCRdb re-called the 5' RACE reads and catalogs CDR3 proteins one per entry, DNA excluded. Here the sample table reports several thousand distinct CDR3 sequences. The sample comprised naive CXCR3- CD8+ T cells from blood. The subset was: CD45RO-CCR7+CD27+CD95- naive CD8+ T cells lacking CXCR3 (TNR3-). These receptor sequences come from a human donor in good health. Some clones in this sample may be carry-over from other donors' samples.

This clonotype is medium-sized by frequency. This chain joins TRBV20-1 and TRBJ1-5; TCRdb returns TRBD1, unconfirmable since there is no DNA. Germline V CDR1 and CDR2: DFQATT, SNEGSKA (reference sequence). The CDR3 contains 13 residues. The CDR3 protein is CSASPRDNQPQHF.

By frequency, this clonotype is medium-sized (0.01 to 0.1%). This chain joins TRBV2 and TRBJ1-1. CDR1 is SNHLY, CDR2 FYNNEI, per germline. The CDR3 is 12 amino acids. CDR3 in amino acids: CASGVLLTEAFF.

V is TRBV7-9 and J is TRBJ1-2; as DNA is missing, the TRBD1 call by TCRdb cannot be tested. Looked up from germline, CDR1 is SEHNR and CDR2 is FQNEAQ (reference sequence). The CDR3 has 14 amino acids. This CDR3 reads CASSLGPGINGYTF.

This CDR3 is CASSLGGGTEAFF. The rearrangement links TRBV5-1 to TRBJ1-1. CDR1 SGHRS and CDR2 YFSETQ come from the germline V gene. This CDR3 spans 13 amino acids.

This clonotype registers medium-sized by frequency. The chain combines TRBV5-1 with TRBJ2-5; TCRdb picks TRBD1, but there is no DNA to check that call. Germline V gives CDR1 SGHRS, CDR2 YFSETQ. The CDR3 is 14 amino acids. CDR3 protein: CASSHGQIKETQYF. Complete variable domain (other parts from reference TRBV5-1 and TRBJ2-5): KAGVTQTPRYLIKTRGQQVTLSCSPISGHRSVSWYQQTPGQGLQFLFEYFSETQRNKGNFPGRFSGRQFSNSRSEMNVSTLELGDSALYLCASSHGQIKETQYFGPGTRLLVL.

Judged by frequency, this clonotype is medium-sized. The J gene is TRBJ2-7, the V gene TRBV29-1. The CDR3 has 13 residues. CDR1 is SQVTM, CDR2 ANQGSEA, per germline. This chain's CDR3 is CSGRGTSPYEQYF.

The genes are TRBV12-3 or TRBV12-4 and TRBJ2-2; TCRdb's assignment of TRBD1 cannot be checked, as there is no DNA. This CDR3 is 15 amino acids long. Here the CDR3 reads CASSLRTANTGELFF.

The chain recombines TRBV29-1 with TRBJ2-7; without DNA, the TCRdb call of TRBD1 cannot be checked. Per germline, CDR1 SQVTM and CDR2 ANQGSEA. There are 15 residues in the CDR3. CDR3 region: CSVEDLGQGYGEQYF.

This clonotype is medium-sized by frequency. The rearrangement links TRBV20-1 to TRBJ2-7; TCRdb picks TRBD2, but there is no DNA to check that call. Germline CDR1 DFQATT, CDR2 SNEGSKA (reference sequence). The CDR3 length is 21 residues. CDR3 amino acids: CSARGPTGDLPEPGLVYEQYF.

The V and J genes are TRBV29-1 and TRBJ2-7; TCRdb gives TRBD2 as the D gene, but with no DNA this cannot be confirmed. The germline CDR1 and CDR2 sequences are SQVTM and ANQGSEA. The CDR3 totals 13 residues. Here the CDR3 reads CSVGLAVDYEQYF.

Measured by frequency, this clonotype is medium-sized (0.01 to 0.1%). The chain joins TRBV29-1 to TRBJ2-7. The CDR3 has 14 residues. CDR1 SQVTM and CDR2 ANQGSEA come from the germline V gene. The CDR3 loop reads CSVIWMGSTYEQYF.

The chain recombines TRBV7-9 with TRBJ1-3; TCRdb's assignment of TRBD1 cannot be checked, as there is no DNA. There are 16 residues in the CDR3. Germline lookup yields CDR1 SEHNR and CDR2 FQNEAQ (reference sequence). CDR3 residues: CASSFGTGPSGNTIYF.

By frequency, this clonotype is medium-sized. CDR3 amino acids: CSVWGDRGRPSGRASSYEQYF. V and J are TRBV29-1 and TRBJ2-7; TCRdb names TRBD1, which stays unverified in the absence of DNA. Germline V CDR1 and CDR2: SQVTM, ANQGSEA. The CDR3 spans 21 residues.

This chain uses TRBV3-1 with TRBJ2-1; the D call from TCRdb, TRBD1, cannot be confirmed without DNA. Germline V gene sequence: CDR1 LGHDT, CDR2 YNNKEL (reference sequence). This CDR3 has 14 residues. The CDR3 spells CASSPPDRYNEQFF.

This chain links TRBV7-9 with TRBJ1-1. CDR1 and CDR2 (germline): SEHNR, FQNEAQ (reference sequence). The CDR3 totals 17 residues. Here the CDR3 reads CASSSADTALEGTEAFF. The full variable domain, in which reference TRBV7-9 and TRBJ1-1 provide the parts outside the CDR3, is DTGVSQNPRHKITKRGQNVTFRCDPISEHNRLYWYRQTLGQGPEFLTYFQNEAQLEKSRLLSDRFSAERPKGSFSTLEIQRTEQGDSAMYLCASSSADTALEGTEAFFGQGTRLTVV.

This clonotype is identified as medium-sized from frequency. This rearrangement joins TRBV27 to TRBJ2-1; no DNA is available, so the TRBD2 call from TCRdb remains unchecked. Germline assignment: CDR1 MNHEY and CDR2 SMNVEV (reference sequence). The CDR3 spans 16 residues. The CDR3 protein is CASSLASGGLYNEQFF.

CDR3 loop: CATSRDRKAGAYNEQFF. The chain links TRBV15 to TRBJ2-1; without DNA, the TCRdb call of TRBD2 cannot be checked. CDR3 length: 17 residues. Germline V CDR1 and CDR2: LNHNV, YYDKDF (reference sequence).

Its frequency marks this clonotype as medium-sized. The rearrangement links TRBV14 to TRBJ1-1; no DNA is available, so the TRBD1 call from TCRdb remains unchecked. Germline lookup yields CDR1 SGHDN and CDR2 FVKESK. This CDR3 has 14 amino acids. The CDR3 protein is CASSETGGGLVAFF.

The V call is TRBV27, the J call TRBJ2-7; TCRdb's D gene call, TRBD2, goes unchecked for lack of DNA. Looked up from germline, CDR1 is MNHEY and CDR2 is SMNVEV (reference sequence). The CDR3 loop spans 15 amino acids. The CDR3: CASSPAGGRRGEQYF.

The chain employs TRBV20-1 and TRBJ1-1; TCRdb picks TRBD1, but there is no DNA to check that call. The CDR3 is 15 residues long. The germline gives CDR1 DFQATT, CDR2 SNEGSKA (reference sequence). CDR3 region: CSAITPAGPNTEAFF.

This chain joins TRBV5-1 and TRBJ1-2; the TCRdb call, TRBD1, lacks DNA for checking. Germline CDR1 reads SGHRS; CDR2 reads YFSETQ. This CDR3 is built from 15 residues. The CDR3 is CASSLVAGESSGYTF.

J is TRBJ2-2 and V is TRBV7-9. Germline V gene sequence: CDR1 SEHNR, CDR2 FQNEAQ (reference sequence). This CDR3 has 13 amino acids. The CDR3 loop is CASSWFNTGELFF.

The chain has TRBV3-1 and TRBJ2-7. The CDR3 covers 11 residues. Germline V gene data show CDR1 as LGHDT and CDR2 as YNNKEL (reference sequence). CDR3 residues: CASSQGNEQYF.

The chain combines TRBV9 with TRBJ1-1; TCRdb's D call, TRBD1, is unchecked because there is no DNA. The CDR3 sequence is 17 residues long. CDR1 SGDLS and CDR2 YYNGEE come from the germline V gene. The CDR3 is CASSVAPPQVGGTEAFF. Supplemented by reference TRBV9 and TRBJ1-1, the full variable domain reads DSGVTQTPKHLITATGQRVTLRCSPRSGDLSVYWYQQSLDQGLQFLIQYYNGEERAKGNILERFSAQQFPDLHSELNLSSLELGDSALYFCASSVAPPQVGGTEAFFGQGTRLTVV.

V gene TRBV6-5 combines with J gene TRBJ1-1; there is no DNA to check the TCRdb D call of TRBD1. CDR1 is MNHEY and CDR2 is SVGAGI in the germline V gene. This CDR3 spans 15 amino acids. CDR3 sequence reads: CASSYSKGGNTEAFF.

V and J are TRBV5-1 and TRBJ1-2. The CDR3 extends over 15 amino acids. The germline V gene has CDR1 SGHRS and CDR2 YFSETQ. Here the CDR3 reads CASSLAPDQLYGYTF.

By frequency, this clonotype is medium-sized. CDR3 loop: CSVEGIAGGPTYNEQFF. J is TRBJ2-1 and V is TRBV29-1; TCRdb's D call, TRBD2, is unchecked because there is no DNA. Looked up from germline, CDR1 is SQVTM and CDR2 is ANQGSEA. This CDR3 contains 17 residues.

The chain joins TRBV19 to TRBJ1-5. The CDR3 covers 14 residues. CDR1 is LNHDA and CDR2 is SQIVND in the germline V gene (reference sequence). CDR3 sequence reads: CASSILNSNQPQHF.

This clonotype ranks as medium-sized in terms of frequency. CDR3 protein: CASSQARQGGYMNTEAFF. The chain couples TRBV3-1 to TRBJ1-1; TCRdb picks TRBD1, but there is no DNA to check that call. Per the germline V gene, CDR1 is LGHDT and CDR2 is YNNKEL (reference sequence). The CDR3 is 18 residues long.

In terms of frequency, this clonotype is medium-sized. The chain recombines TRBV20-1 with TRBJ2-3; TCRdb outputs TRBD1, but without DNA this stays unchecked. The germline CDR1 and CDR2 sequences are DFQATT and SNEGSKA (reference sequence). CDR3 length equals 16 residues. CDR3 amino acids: CSARGGNRVPTDTQYF.

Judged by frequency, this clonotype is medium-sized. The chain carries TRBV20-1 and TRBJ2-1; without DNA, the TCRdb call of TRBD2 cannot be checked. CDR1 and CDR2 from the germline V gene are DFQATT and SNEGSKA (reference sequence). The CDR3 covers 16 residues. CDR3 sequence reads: CSARAGTSGLGNEQFF.

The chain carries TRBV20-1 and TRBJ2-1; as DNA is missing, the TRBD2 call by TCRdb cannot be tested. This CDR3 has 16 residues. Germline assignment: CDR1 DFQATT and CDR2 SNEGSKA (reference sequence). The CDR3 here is CSALAGGASSYNEQFF.